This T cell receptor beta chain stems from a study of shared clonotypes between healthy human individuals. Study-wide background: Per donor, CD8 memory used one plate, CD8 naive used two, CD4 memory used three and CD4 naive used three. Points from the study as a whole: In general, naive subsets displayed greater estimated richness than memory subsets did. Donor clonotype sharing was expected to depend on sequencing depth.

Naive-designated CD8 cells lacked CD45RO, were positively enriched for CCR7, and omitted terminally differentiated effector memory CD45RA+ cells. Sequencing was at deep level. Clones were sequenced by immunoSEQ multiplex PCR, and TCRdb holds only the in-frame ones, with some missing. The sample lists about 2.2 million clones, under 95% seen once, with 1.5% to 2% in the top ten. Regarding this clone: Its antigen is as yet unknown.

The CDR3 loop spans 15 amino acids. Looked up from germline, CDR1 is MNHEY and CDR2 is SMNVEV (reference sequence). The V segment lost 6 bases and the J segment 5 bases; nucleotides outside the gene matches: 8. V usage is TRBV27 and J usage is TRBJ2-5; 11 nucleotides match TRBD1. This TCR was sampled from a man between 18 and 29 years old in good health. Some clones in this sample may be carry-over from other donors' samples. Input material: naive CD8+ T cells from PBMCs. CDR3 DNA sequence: TGTGCCAGCAGGGCGCGGGACAGGGGGTCTGAGACCCAGTACTTC. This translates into CASRARDRGSETQYF.